The sequence of this TCR beta chain was determined in a study of blood T cell repertoires in COVID-19. Germline assignment: CDR1 LGHDT and CDR2 YNNKEL (reference sequence). The junction had 5 bases not matched to a gene; V was cut back by 5 bases and J by 1 base. The CDR3 extends over 15 amino acids. Profiled with immunoSEQ multiplex PCR; TCRdb holds only in-frame clones, not every one. The sample shows approximately 120,000 clones, about 93% of them seen only once. This clone showed up just once. The V and J genes are TRBV3-1 (or the pseudogene TRBV3-2) and TRBJ2-5, with 9 bases lining up with TRBD1. This TCR was sampled from a man aged 45 to 65 with COVID-19, enrolled during active disease. The sample was peripheral blood. The CDR3 reads CASSTPTGGQETQYF. Here the CDR3 DNA reads TGTGCCAGCAGCACCCCGACAGGGGGCCAAGAGACCCAGTACTTC.